The 5 T cell receptor beta chains below all came from one sample that was sequenced in a study of blood T cell repertoires in COVID-19. Sequenced by immunoSEQ multiplex PCR; TCRdb stores in-frame clones only, minus some. The sample carries about 300,000 clones, approximately 85% recorded once. Source material: peripheral blood. The receptor source for this set is a human donor in a cohort sampled during active COVID-19.

The genes are TRBV18 and TRBJ2-1, with TRBD1 identical over 7 bases. Trimming took 3 bases from V and 7 from J; bases not matched to a gene: 3. This CDR3 is built from 13 residues. Germline V gene lookup returns CDR1 KGHSH and CDR2 LQKENI. CDR3 residues: CASSPGQLNEQFF. CDR3 bases: TGTGCCAGCTCACCGGGACAGCTTAATGAGCAGTTCTTC.

The chain is built from TRBV3-1 (or the pseudogene TRBV3-2) and TRBJ2-2, with 7 bases that match TRBD1. The CDR3 extends over 16 amino acids. Trimming cost V 1 base and J 0 bases; bases outside gene matches: 2. Per the germline V gene, CDR1 is LGHDT and CDR2 is YNNKEL (reference sequence). The CDR3 sequence is CASSQAGTANTGELFF. The CDR3 DNA follows: TGTGCCAGCAGCCAAGCCGGGACAGCGAACACCGGGGAGCTGTTTTTT.

In its sample, this clone was seen once. Other DNA sequences of this sample code for an identical CDR3. The V and J genes are TRBV6-1 and TRBJ2-7; D not certain. Germline CDR1 reads MNHNS; CDR2 reads SASEGT. This CDR3 comprises 11 residues. V lost 2 bases and J 4 bases, leaving 3 bases between the germline ends. This chain's CDR3 is CASSELYEQYF. CDR3 nucleotide sequence: TGTGCCAGCAGTGAATTATACGAGCAGTACTTC.

The V gene is TRBV7-8, the J gene TRBJ2-7; no clear D gene. Trimming removed 1 base at V and 5 bases at J, with 15 bases between. The length of the CDR3 is 15 residues. Germline V gene lookup returns CDR1 SGHVS and CDR2 FQNEAQ. The CDR3 region has the DNA TGTGCCAGCAGCTTAGGTCGACTGCTCCTGGACGAGCAGTACTTC. Protein: CASSLGRLLLDEQYF.

The table lists this clone with many counts. The rearrangement uses TRBV3-1 (or the pseudogene TRBV3-2) and TRBJ2-7; TRBD1 matches at 8 bases. Germline values: CDR1 LGHDT, CDR2 YNNKEL (reference sequence). The ends lost 0 bases at V and 7 bases at J; junction bases unmatched: 5. The CDR3 has 14 residues. This chain's CDR3 is CASSQEWTGKEQYF. The CDR3 DNA is TGTGCCAGCAGCCAAGAGTGGACAGGGAAAGAGCAGTACTTC.